The 4 T cell receptor beta chains given below trace back to one sample, sequenced in a study of CD8 T cells in ankylosing spondylitis. Study observations and caveats: A TCR beta motif made of several highly homologous variants seemed typical of ankylosing spondylitis blood.

Their cognate antigens are unknown. TCRdb re-derived calls from the 5' RACE reads in MiXCR, one entry per CDR3 protein. The data contain around 770,000 distinct CDR3 sequences, over 9.5% of them seen just once; the ten biggest clones take up around 0.51%. Sequenced input: blood, either unsorted or a sorted T cell fraction (not recorded which). The receptors derive from a male donor with ankylosing spondylitis.

This clonotype was seen only a few times. The CDR3, as DNA: TGTGCCAGCAGGTCCGGCCCCTGGGACAGCAACTATGGCTACACCTTC. Translated, it gives CASRSGPWDSNYGYTF. The chain is built from TRBV12-3 or TRBV12-4 and TRBJ1-2, with TRBD1 identical over 7 bases. The CDR3 has 16 amino acids. With 6 bases clipped from V and 2 bases from J, the junction kept 12 bases outside the gene matches.

This chain links TRBV25-1 with TRBJ1-2; 10 bases are a match to TRBD1. The trim removed 7 bases at V and 8 bases at J, leaving 4 bases unmatched. This CDR3 has 12 amino acids. Germline V gene lookup returns CDR1 MGHDK and CDR2 SYGVNS. Written as DNA, the CDR3 is TGTGCCAGCAATGGACAGGGGGGCGGCTACACCTTC. Translating gives CASNGQGGGYTF.

The rearrangement uses TRBV4-3 and TRBJ2-7; TRBD2 matches at 12 bases. The trim removed 2 bases at V and 7 bases at J, leaving 9 bases unmatched. Germline V lookup: CDR1 LGHNA, CDR2 YSLEER. The CDR3 spans 16 residues. The DNA for the CDR3 is TGCGCCAGCAGCCAACTTCGACTAGCGGGAGTCCGGGAGCAGTACTTC. Amino acid sequence: CASSQLRLAGVREQYF.

This clonotype was recorded at least ten times. The chain links TRBV20-1 to TRBJ1-3; no firm D call. The CDR3 is 13 residues long. CDR1 and CDR2 (germline): DFQATT, SNEGSKA (reference sequence). The V end was cut by 3 bases, the J end by 2 bases, with 8 bases between. The CDR3 sequence is CSASHWAGNTIYF. As DNA, the CDR3 is TGCAGTGCTAGTCACTGGGCTGGAAACACCATATATTTT.